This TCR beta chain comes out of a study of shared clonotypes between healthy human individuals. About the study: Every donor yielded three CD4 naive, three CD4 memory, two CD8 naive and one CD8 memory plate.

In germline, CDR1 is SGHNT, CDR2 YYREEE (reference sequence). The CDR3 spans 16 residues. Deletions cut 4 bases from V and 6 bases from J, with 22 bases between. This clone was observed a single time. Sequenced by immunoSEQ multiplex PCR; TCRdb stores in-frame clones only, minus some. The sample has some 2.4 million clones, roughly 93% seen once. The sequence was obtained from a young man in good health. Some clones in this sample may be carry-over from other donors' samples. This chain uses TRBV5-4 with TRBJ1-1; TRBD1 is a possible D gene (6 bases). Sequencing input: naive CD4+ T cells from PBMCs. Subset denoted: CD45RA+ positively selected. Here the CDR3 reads CASSEGVAGRESEAFF. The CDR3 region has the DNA TGTGCCAGCAGCGAGGGGGTGGCAGGGCGGGAGTCTGAAGCTTTCTTT.